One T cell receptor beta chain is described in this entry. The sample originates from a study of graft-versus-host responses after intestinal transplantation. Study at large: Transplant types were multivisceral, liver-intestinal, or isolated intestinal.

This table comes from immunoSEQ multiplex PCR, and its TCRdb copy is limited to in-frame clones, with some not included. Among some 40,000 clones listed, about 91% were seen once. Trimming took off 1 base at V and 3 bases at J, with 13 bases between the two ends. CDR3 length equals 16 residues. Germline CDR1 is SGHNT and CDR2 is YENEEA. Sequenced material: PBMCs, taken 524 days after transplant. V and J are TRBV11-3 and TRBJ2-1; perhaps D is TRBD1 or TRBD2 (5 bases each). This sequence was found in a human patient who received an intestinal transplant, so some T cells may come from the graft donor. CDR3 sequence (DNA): TGTGCCAGCAGCTTAGGACGGGACGAAAACTACAATGAGCAGTTCTTC. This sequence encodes CASSLGRDENYNEQFF.